This T cell receptor beta chain was recorded in a study of shared clonotypes between healthy human individuals. Study-level points and caveats: An effect of sequencing depth on clonotype sharing among donors was expected.

Remarks on this clone: Its cognate antigen is unknown.

The donors were all Caucasian adults (living in Nashville, Tennessee). Deep was the level at which the assay was run. Produced via immunoSEQ multiplex PCR; TCRdb's table is partial and in-frame only. The repertoire includes some 2,100,000 clones, approximately 96% of them detected once, and approximately 0.13% sits in the top ten. The sequenced sample was naive CD4+ T cells sorted from blood. As for subset: CD45RA+ positively selected. The sequence was obtained from a man between 18 and 35 years old in good health.

CDR3 loop: CASSLATVVSNQPQHF. The CDR3 coding sequence is TGTGCCAGCAGCTTAGCGACGGTGGTGAGCAATCAGCCCCAGCATTTT. This chain connects TRBV7-2 to TRBJ1-5, with no clear D. CDR3 length: 16 residues. V gave up 0 bases and J gave up 1 base, with 10 bases separating them. Germline CDR1 and CDR2: SGHTA and FQGNSA.